These 12 T cell receptor beta chains came from one sample sequenced in a study of cytomegalovirus exposure and HLA in healthy donors. Primers included in the PCR were 60 Vbeta and 13 Jbeta primers. Generated by immunoSEQ multiplex PCR, the TCRdb table keeps only in-frame clones and is missing some. The sample contains under 200,000 clones, roughly 70% of which appear only once. The sample consisted of PBMCs. Receptors originate from a woman aged 45-59 years in good health and CMV-seropositive.

This sequence joins TRBV7-9 and TRBJ1-1, with no clear D. Trimming cost V 5 bases and J 7 bases, with 14 bases left between them. This CDR3 spans 13 amino acids. Looked up from germline, CDR1 is SEHNR and CDR2 is FQNEAQ (reference sequence). The CDR3 region has the DNA TGTGCCAGCAGCCGAGGTTGGCAGAGTGAAGCTTTCTTT. Its translation is CASSRGWQSEAFF.

The chain has TRBV19 and TRBJ1-2; 12 bases map to TRBD1. Germline V CDR1 and CDR2: LNHDA, SQIVND (reference sequence). CDR3 size: 18 residues. Losses at the gene ends were 5 bases for V and 4 bases for J; bases not matched to a gene: 14. For the CDR3, the DNA is TGTGCCAGTAGTCCCGGGACAGGGGGCGCCCGGCTGGGCTATGGCTACACCTTC. Translated, it gives CASSPGTGGARLGYGYTF.

The V and J genes are TRBV10-3 and TRBJ2-3; D might be TRBD1 (6 bases). There are 15 residues in the CDR3. Germline V gives CDR1 ENHRY, CDR2 SYGVKD. Deletions cut 4 bases from V and 2 bases from J, with 13 bases between. This chain's CDR3 is CAISVGHSATDTQYF. The CDR3 bases are TGTGCCATCAGTGTGGGACATTCCGCCACAGATACGCAGTATTTT.

The chain is built from TRBV7-9 and TRBJ2-1; D may be TRBD2 (6 bases). Germline V lookup: CDR1 SEHNR, CDR2 FQNEAQ (reference sequence). V lost 1 base to trimming and J lost 3 bases, with 10 bases between them. The CDR3 consists of 15 residues. The CDR3 nucleotides are TGTGCCAGCAGCTTAGTGCGGGGAATCTACAATGAGCAGTTCTTC. Translation gives CASSLVRGIYNEQFF.

The rearrangement joins TRBV5-4 to TRBJ2-1, with 12 bases identical to TRBD2. The V gene end was trimmed by 6 bases and the J gene end by 9 bases; junction bases not matched to a gene: 10. Per germline, CDR1 SGHNT and CDR2 YYREEE (reference sequence). This CDR3 comprises 15 residues. CDR3 loop: CASKPSGGASSEQFF. CDR3 DNA: TGTGCCAGCAAACCTAGCGGGGGGGCCTCGAGTGAGCAGTTCTTC.

This clone was observed once. The sample has other DNA sequences that encode this CDR3 too. J is TRBJ2-7 and V is TRBV2, with TRBD1 matching over 8 bases. The CDR3 spans 12 residues. J was trimmed by 4 bases and V by 6 bases; bases with no gene match: 2. Germline loops: CDR1 SNHLY, CDR2 FYNNEI. CDR3 sequence reads: CASRDRGYEQYF. CDR3 DNA sequence: TGTGCCAGCAGAGACAGGGGATACGAGCAGTACTTC.

The gene calls are TRBV5-1 and TRBJ2-3; TRBD1 might be the D (6 bases). The CDR3 runs 13 residues. Trimming shortened V by 4 bases and J by 6 bases, and 12 bases separated the two germline ends. Germline V gene lookup returns CDR1 SGHRS and CDR2 YFSETQ. The CDR3 DNA is TGCGCCAGCAGCGTACAGGGTCCCGATACGCAGTATTTT. This encodes CASSVQGPDTQYF.

The chain has TRBV5-1 and TRBJ1-2, with 9 bases that match TRBD1. CDR1 and CDR2 from the germline V gene are SGHRS and YFSETQ. The CDR3 is 15 amino acids. The ends lost 4 bases at V and 4 bases at J; junction bases unmatched: 8. The CDR3 nucleotides read TGCGCCAGCAGCGCGACAGGGGGTCTCTTCTATGGCTACACCTTC. Translation gives CASSATGGLFYGYTF.

The rearrangement uses TRBV5-1 and TRBJ2-6; D remains unclear. The CDR3 consists of 15 residues. Germline V gene sequence: CDR1 SGHRS, CDR2 YFSETQ. The ends were cut back, 1 base at V and 0 bases at J, with 5 bases in the middle. CDR3 sequence: CASSLKSSGANVLTF. In DNA, the CDR3 is TGCGCCAGCAGCTTGAAGAGCTCTGGGGCCAACGTCCTGACTTTC.

The rearrangement uses TRBV20-1 and TRBJ2-3, with D tentatively TRBD2 (6 bases). CDR1 and CDR2 from the germline V gene are DFQATT and SNEGSKA (reference sequence). The V end was cut by 3 bases, the J end by 7 bases, with 8 bases between. The CDR3 length is 11 residues. As DNA, the CDR3 is TGCAGTGCTAGGGGCGGGAATACGCAGTATTTT. Protein: CSARGGNTQYF.

The chain recombines TRBV28 with TRBJ1-5, with TRBD1 matching 7 bases. Germline V lookup: CDR1 MDHEN, CDR2 SYDVKM. The CDR3 is made up of 15 amino acids. Trimming at V came to 6 bases and at J to 4 bases, leaving 9 bases not matched to a gene. CDR3: CASRDRQGPNQPQHF. As DNA, the CDR3 is TGTGCCAGCAGGGATCGACAGGGCCCTAATCAGCCCCAGCATTTT.

This sequence joins TRBV2 and TRBJ1-4; 7 bases line up with TRBD1. This CDR3 region has 14 residues. The J segment lost 4 bases and the V segment lost 6 bases, leaving 5 bases of the junction unmatched. Looked up from germline, CDR1 is SNHLY and CDR2 is FYNNEI. The CDR3: CASSARQGNEKLFF. CDR3 in DNA: TGTGCCAGCAGCGCTAGACAGGGTAATGAAAAACTGTTTTTT.